One T cell receptor (beta chain) is described in this entry. This clone was detected a few times. Its antigen is still unknown. No much larger clonotype is one base removed from it; base qualities were not supplied. In Seattle, one collaborating source enrolled patients while the infection was active and tracked those patients longitudinally over the course of disease. The collaborating institutions used their own protocols to collect whole blood in K2EDTA tubes. For TCRbeta analysis, collaborator samples were shipped as frozen whole blood, as isolated PBMCs, or as DNA extracted from either sample type. TCRbeta CDR3 regions were amplified from genomic DNA by means of the immunoSEQ Assay, a bias-controlled multiplex PCR. Per the authors' processing: The number of nucleated cells in each sample was estimated by amplification of reference gene primers within the assay. Sequence reads were collapsed and filtered to measure the absolute abundance of every unique TCRbeta CDR3 rearrangement. For each sample, productive Simpson clonality was calculated as the square root of Simpson's diversity index across productive rearrangements. The immuneACCESS repertoire file appears here via TCRdb, limited to in-frame rearrangements. These files lack a portion of the clones; in checked studies, under half of the deficit traces to unresolved V genes, and the cause of the others is not known. That table is the source of V, J and clone size, and D and trimming were worked out from the DNA. This sample lists some 56,000 clones; around nine tenths were detected once. The biggest ten clones account for about 6.5% of the sample.

V lost 4 bases and J lost 11 bases; the stretch between them is 18 bases long. As encoded in the germline V gene (reference sequence), CDR1 is SEHNR while CDR2 is FQNEAQ. The CDR3 covers 14 residues, taking in both the cysteine and the phenylalanine. Of the read, only the CDR3 DNA is kept; its 42 bases are in frame from base 1. These data originate in a study of blood T cell repertoires in COVID-19 (dated by TCRdb to between 2020 and 2021). Regarding the research as a whole: The collaborator samples originated in the United States, Italy and Spain and spanned the acute and convalescent phases of COVID-19. The prospective study material was composed of cDNA or gDNA derived from T cells, B-cell-depleted T cells, or PBMCs. Deeply sampled blood TCRbeta repertoires from subjects exposed to, actively infected with, or recovered from COVID-19 were included in the dataset. The repertoires were released in a freely available public database intended as a resource for research on the immune response to SARS-CoV-2. The samples were drawn from two sources: the first 160 participants of the ongoing ImmuneRACE study, and fewer than 1,500 subjects contributed by 6 global collaborators. Nearly every sample came with metadata listing a de-identified subject ID, COVID-19 status, age in years and sex. HLA class I and class II types, where available, came from metadata supplied by the sample provider rather than from assay-based typing. The paper as a whole reports these results and caveats: The amount of clinical and demographic metadata varied by source and participant and was provided uncurated.

Input material: peripheral blood. The receptor was derived from a woman aged 60 to 75 with COVID-19, enrolled during active disease. The rearranged chain carries TRBV7-9 and TRBJ1-3, with TRBD1 as a weak D call on 5 bases. At the DNA level, the sequence is TGTGCCAGCAGCTCCGGGGGACCGGGCAGTGCCATATATTTT. Translated, it gives CASSSGGPGSAIYF.